These T cell receptor beta chains were read from a single sample in a study of technical replicates of blood from a handful of donors. The data were produced by immunoSEQ multiplex PCR, yet TCRdb's version contains in-frame clones alone and is incomplete. The profile shows about 82,000 clones, around 94% of them singletons. Sequenced input: T cells isolated from PBMCs. All receptors derive from a human donor in good health. Each CDR3 is given with its conserved first and last residue. D genes are given only for firm matches. Clone sizes are given selectively: once, few, many, or a class where the clone is expanded.

V	J	size	D	DNA	CDR3
TRBV27	TRBJ2-7	-	TRBD2	TGTGCCAGCAGTCTTAGCGGGAGTAGCGAGCAGTACTTC	CASSLSGSSEQYF
TRBV28	TRBJ2-5	once	-	TGTGCCAGCAGTCTAAGAGGTAATAAAGAGACCCAGTACTTC	CASSLRGNKETQYF
TRBV7-2	TRBJ1-5	-	TRBD1	TGTGCCAGCAGCCCCCCTGGGACAGGGCTACAGCCCCAGCATTTT	CASSPPGTGLQPQHF
TRBV30	TRBJ1-4	-	-	TGTGCCTGGGCCGGACAGATTGCAACTAATGAAAAACTGTTTTTT	CAWAGQIATNEKLFF
TRBV5-8	TRBJ2-4	-	TRBD2	TGTGCCAGCAGCTCGGGGGGACTTAAGGGAGATAAAAACATTCAGTACTTC	CASSSGGLKGDKNIQYF
TRBV30	TRBJ2-5	-	-	TGTGCCTGGAGTTACCCCAGCGGGCGACCTCAAGAGACCCAGTACTTC	CAWSYPSGRPQETQYF
TRBV5-1	TRBJ2-1	-	TRBD2	TGCGCCAGCAGCCGTGGGGAAGCGGGAGCCTGGTCCTACAATGAGCAGTTCTTC	CASSRGEAGAWSYNEQFF
TRBV10-3	TRBJ1-1	-	-	TGTGCCATCAGGGGGGCCGGAAACACTGAAGCTTTCTTT	CAIRGAGNTEAFF
TRBV7-9	TRBJ2-3	-	-	TGTGCCAGCAGCTTTCGGCGGGGAGTAAGCACAGATACGCAGTATTTT	CASSFRRGVSTDTQYF
TRBV29-1	TRBJ1-2	-	TRBD1	TGCAGCGTTCCAAAAACCGGGACAGGGGTTACCTATGGCTACACCTTC	CSVPKTGTGVTYGYTF
TRBV5-4	TRBJ2-2	-	TRBD1	TGTGCCAGCAGCTGGGGGACAGGGAACACCGGGGAGCTGTTTTTT	CASSWGTGNTGELFF
TRBV6-4	TRBJ1-2	-	TRBD1	TGTGCCAGCAGTGAAGTACAGGGGCGAGGCTACACCTTC	CASSEVQGRGYTF
TRBV6-5	TRBJ2-1	-	TRBD1	TGTGCCAGCCTGGGGACAGGGGGCGAGCAGTTCTTC	CASLGTGGEQFF
TRBV6-4	TRBJ2-7	-	-	TGTGCCAGCAGGTTTATAAGCGGGTTACCCTACGAGCAGTACTTC	CASRFISGLPYEQYF
TRBV13	TRBJ2-1	-	-	TGTGCCAGCAGCTTAGGCCCCGGGATATTCAATGAGCAGTTCTTC	CASSLGPGIFNEQFF
TRBV11-3	TRBJ2-7	few	-	TGTGCCAGCAGCTTGGCAGGCTACGAGCAGTACTTC	CASSLAGYEQYF
TRBV7-2	TRBJ2-5	-	TRBD1	TGTGCCAGCAGCCAGGGGCAGGGGGCCTTGGAGACCCAGTACTTC	CASSQGQGALETQYF
TRBV6-5	TRBJ1-1	-	-	TGTGCCAGCAGTTACCAGGTCAACACTGAAGCTTTCTTT	CASSYQVNTEAFF
TRBV9	TRBJ2-1	-	TRBD2	TGTGCCAGCAGCGCTAGCGGGAGGGCCGGACCCTACAATGAGCAGTTCTTC	CASSASGRAGPYNEQFF
TRBV6-5	TRBJ1-3	-	-	TGTGCCAGCAGTGCCACAGGATCTGGAAACACCATATATTTT	CASSATGSGNTIYF
TRBV6-5	TRBJ1-2	-	-	TGTGCCAGCAGCCGCGACACCAACTATGGCTACACCTTC	CASSRDTNYGYTF
TRBV4-1	TRBJ2-5	-	-	TGCGCCAGCAGCCAAGAACACGGGAGTTATGAGACCCAGTACTTC	CASSQEHGSYETQYF